This T cell receptor beta chain was sequenced for a study of post-analysis software for immune sequencing data. There are 14 residues in the CDR3. Trimming took 4 bases from V and 5 from J, leaving 11 bases between them. Germline CDR1 and CDR2: MRHNA and SNTAGT. Study results and limitations: Relative to controls, patients had five TRBV segments at higher frequency, with TRBV5-6, TRBV5-1 and TRBV20-1 among these.

This clonotype was observed a handful of times. Its cognate antigen is unknown. Unique molecular identifiers were present in the TCR beta cDNA libraries. TCRdb reanalysed the PCR reads using MiXCR and keeps one entry per CDR3 protein. Of roughly 800,000 distinct CDR3 sequences listed, around 27% are singletons. This chain uses TRBV6-4 with TRBJ2-2; D remains ambiguous. The TCR was taken from a girl between 10 and 17 years old with multiple sclerosis. Sequencing used blood. The CDR3 reads CASSALPATGELFF. CDR3 nucleotide sequence: TGTGCCAGCAGTGCATTGCCCGCAACCGGGGAGCTGTTTTTT.